This TCR beta chain originates from a study of T cell changes during pregnancy in multiple sclerosis. The CDR3 contains 14 residues. CDR1 and CDR2 from the germline V gene are GTSNPN and SVGIG (reference sequence). After removal of 3 bases from V and 4 bases from J, the junction contained 6 bases not matched to a gene. TCRdb keeps only in-frame clones here, not all; method: immunoSEQ multiplex PCR. The table has roughly 57,000 clones, approximately 90% seen once. This sequence joins TRBV30 and TRBJ2-5; 9 bases map to TRBD1. The TCR sequence derives from a female donor with multiple sclerosis, enrolled in a pregnancy study. The sequenced sample was CD4+ T cells from peripheral blood mononuclear cells, obtained after pregnancy. The CDR3 DNA follows: TGTGCCTGGAGACAGGGGGCTCAGCTAGAGACCCAGTACTTC. Protein product: CAWRQGAQLETQYF.